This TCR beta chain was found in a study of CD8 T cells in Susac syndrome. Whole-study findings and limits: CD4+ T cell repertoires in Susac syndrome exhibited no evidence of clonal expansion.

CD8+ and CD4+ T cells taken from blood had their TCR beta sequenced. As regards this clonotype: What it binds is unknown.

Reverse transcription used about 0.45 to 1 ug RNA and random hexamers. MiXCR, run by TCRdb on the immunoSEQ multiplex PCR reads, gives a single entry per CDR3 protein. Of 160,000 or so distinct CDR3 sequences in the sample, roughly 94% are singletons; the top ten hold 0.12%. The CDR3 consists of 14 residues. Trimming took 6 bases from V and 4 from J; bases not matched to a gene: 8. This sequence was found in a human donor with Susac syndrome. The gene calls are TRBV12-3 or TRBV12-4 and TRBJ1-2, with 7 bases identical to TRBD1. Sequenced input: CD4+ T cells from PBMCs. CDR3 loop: CASSPGGLGYGYTF. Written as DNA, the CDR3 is TGTGCCAGCAGCCCAGGGGGTTTAGGCTATGGCTACACCTTC.